The 23 T cell receptor beta chains given below trace back to one sample, sequenced in a study of T cells expressing NK-cell markers. One entry per CDR3 protein, without DNA, is what TCRdb gives after re-calling the 5' RACE reads. Recorded here are fewer than 300,000 distinct CDR3 sequences; the top ten clones represent roughly 4.2%. Sequencing was carried out using blood T cells: a sorted CD56 or NKG2C T cell subset, CD4+ or CD8+ T cells, or bulk PBMC T cells (not recorded which). These receptors came from a woman between 18 and 70 years old in good health.

The chain combines TRBV25-1 with TRBJ1-1; TCRdb's assignment of TRBD1 cannot be checked, as there is no DNA. CDR1 is MGHDK and CDR2 is SYGVNS in the germline V gene. The CDR3 has 11 amino acids. The CDR3 loop reads CASSRGTEAFF. Drawing the rest from reference TRBV25-1 and TRBJ1-1, the complete variable domain is EADIYQTPRYLVIGTGKKITLECSQTMGHDKMYWYQQDPGMELHLIHYSYGVNSTEKGDLSSESTVSRIRTEHFPLTLESARPSHTSQYLCASSRGTEAFFGQGTRLTVV.

The rearrangement uses TRBV5-1 and TRBJ1-1; TCRdb's D gene call, TRBD1, goes unchecked for lack of DNA. The CDR3 spans 13 residues. Germline loops: CDR1 SGHRS, CDR2 YFSETQ. CDR3 sequence reads: CASRQEPNTEAFF.

J is TRBJ2-4 and V is TRBV7-3; TCRdb gives TRBD2 as the D gene, but with no DNA this cannot be confirmed. Germline CDR1 reads SGHTA; CDR2 reads FQGTGA. The CDR3 consists of 19 residues. The CDR3: CASSLQPTGLAGDGNIQYF. Full variable domain (outside the CDR3, taken from reference TRBV7-3 and TRBJ2-4): GAGVSQTPSNKVTEKGKYVELRCDPISGHTALYWYRQSLGQGPEFLIYFQGTGAADDSGLPNDRFFAVRPEGSVSTLKIQRTERGDSAVYLCASSLQPTGLAGDGNIQYFGAGTRLSVL.

The chain couples TRBV20-1 to TRBJ2-5; the D call of TRBD1 rests on TCRdb alone, since no DNA is present to check it. The CDR3 length is 13 residues. Germline loops: CDR1 DFQATT, CDR2 SNEGSKA (reference sequence). CDR3 sequence: CSARGTVQETQYF.

The V gene is TRBV7-2, the J gene TRBJ2-5. The CDR3 totals 15 residues. Germline V gene data show CDR1 as SGHTA and CDR2 as FQGNSA. CDR3 protein: CAGPTGSEVRETQYF.

The chain is built from TRBV12-3 or TRBV12-4 and TRBJ2-3; the D call from TCRdb, TRBD1, cannot be confirmed without DNA. CDR3 length: 15 residues. The chain's CDR3 is CASSQGKGGTDTQYF.

The chain has TRBV28 and TRBJ2-7; TCRdb outputs TRBD2, but without DNA this stays unchecked. Germline-derived CDR1 and CDR2 are MDHEN and SYDVKM. This CDR3 spans 14 amino acids. CDR3 sequence: CASSSRARSYEQYF.

The rearrangement uses TRBV2 and TRBJ2-1; no DNA is available, so the TRBD1 call from TCRdb remains unchecked. The V gene's germline CDR1 is SNHLY and CDR2 FYNNEI. This CDR3 is 16 amino acids long. The CDR3: CASSNSGPLSYNEQFF.

This chain uses TRBV12-3 or TRBV12-4 with TRBJ2-7. The CDR3 totals 14 residues. Here the CDR3 reads CASSRLGKAYEQYF.

V is TRBV12-3 or TRBV12-4 and J is TRBJ2-3; TCRdb calls TRBD1, which cannot be checked without DNA. This CDR3 is 15 amino acids long. This chain's CDR3 is CASSPLGVGTDTQYF.

The chain combines TRBV6-5 with TRBJ2-7; TCRdb calls TRBD1, which cannot be checked without DNA. The germline V gene has CDR1 MNHEY and CDR2 SVGAGI. The CDR3 length is 12 residues. CDR3 sequence: CASSGISGEQYF.

The chain joins TRBV2 to TRBJ1-4; lacking DNA, the TRBD1 call made by TCRdb goes unchecked. The length of the CDR3 is 14 residues. Germline V gene data show CDR1 as SNHLY and CDR2 as FYNNEI. The CDR3 loop reads CASRGGRANEKLFF. Combining the CDR3 with reference TRBV2 and TRBJ1-4 gives the whole variable domain EPEVTQTPSHQVTQMGQEVILRCVPISNHLYFYWYRQILGQKVEFLVSFYNNEISEKSEIFDDQFSVERPDGSNFTLKIRSTKLEDSAMYFCASRGGRANEKLFFGSGTQLSVL.

V and J are TRBV7-2 and TRBJ2-2; there is no DNA to check the TCRdb D call of TRBD2. This CDR3 is 15 amino acids long. Looked up from germline, CDR1 is SGHTA and CDR2 is FQGNSA. The CDR3 protein is CASSPSGGTFGELFF. Variable domain in full (rest from reference TRBV7-2 and TRBJ2-2): GAGVSQSPSNKVTEKGKDVELRCDPISGHTALYWYRQSLGQGLEFLIYFQGNSAPDKSGLPSDRFSAERTGGSVSTLTIQRTQQEDSAVYLCASSPSGGTFGELFFGEGSRLTVL.

This rearrangement joins TRBV7-9 to TRBJ2-3; TCRdb selects TRBD2, and the lack of DNA leaves this call unchecked. The CDR3 contains 17 residues. From germline, CDR1 is SEHNR and CDR2 FQNEAQ (reference sequence). The CDR3 loop reads CASSLGPGTSDTDTQYF.

The chain carries TRBV18 and TRBJ2-5. The CDR3 covers 14 residues. Germline CDR1 reads KGHSH; CDR2 reads LQKENI. This CDR3 is CASSPNTGQETQYF.

The V and J genes are TRBV7-2 and TRBJ2-1; TCRdb selects TRBD1, and the lack of DNA leaves this call unchecked. From germline, CDR1 is SGHTA and CDR2 FQGNSA. CDR3 length: 14 residues. CDR3 sequence: CASSLAVGGNEQFF.

The rearrangement links TRBV19 to TRBJ1-1. There are 13 residues in the CDR3. CDR1 and CDR2 (germline): LNHDA, SQIVND (reference sequence). The CDR3 protein is CASNGQRNTEAFF.

The rearrangement links TRBV7-2 to TRBJ1-1; TCRdb designates TRBD1, a call that cannot be tested without DNA. From germline, CDR1 is SGHTA and CDR2 FQGNSA. This CDR3 has 13 amino acids. The CDR3 loop is CASSATPGTEAFF.

The chain uses TRBV6-2 or TRBV6-3 and TRBJ2-6. The CDR3 sequence is 16 residues long. Looked up from germline, CDR1 is MNHEY and CDR2 is SVGEGT. The CDR3 reads CASRPTRSTGANVLTF.

CDR3 in amino acids: CASSTQDIGTGELFF. The rearrangement uses TRBV19 and TRBJ2-2; TCRdb names TRBD1, which stays unverified in the absence of DNA. CDR1 and CDR2 (germline): LNHDA, SQIVND (reference sequence). The CDR3 loop spans 15 amino acids. The variable domain in full, with the rest retrieved from reference TRBV19 and TRBJ2-2, is DGGITQSPKYLFRKEGQNVTLSCEQNLNHDAMYWYRQDPGQGLRLIYYSQIVNDFQKGDIAEGYSVSREKKESFPLTVTSAQKNPTAFYLCASSTQDIGTGELFFGEGSRLTVL.

The gene calls are TRBV4-3 and TRBJ1-6; TCRdb returns TRBD1, unconfirmable since there is no DNA. CDR1 and CDR2 (germline): LGHNA, YSLEER. The CDR3 covers 17 residues. The CDR3 protein is CASSPMGSHSYNSPLHF.

The J gene is TRBJ1-6, the V gene TRBV28; the TCRdb D gene call, TRBD1, has no DNA to confirm it. This CDR3 has 16 residues. The germline CDR1 and CDR2 sequences are MDHEN and SYDVKM. The CDR3 region is CASSFLQGGPNSPLHF.

The chain has TRBV6-2 or TRBV6-3 and TRBJ2-4; TCRdb names TRBD1, which stays unverified in the absence of DNA. CDR3 size: 14 residues. From germline, CDR1 is MNHEY and CDR2 SVGEGT. CDR3 amino acids: CASIAGTGGDIQYF.